This TCR beta chain stems from a study of cytomegalovirus exposure and HLA in healthy donors. Trimming stripped 5 bases from V and 3 bases from J, with 10 bases between. CDR3 length: 14 amino acids. Germline CDR1 is SNHLY and CDR2 is FYNNEI. Primers for the PCR totalled 60 Vbeta and 13 Jbeta. TCRdb keeps only in-frame clones here, not all; method: immunoSEQ multiplex PCR. The sample includes about 130,000 clones, roughly four fifths of them seen just once. The study's findings and limits: A few chains linked to CMV were shown in vitro to be specific for CMV antigens.

In regard to this clone: The antigen is unknown.

Material: PBMCs. The source is a man aged 25 to 40 in good health and CMV-seronegative. The chain links TRBV2 to TRBJ1-4; no definite D call. The CDR3: CASSTRASNEKLFF. The CDR3 coding sequence is TGTGCCAGCAGTACTAGGGCATCTAATGAAAAACTGTTTTTT.